What follows are 27 T cell receptor beta chains derived from one specimen sequenced in a study of cytomegalovirus exposure and HLA in healthy donors. Researchers ran the PCR with 60 Vbeta and 13 Jbeta primers. The data were produced by immunoSEQ multiplex PCR, yet TCRdb's version contains in-frame clones alone and is incomplete. The sample yields roughly 150,000 clones, roughly 71% seen once. The sample consisted of PBMCs. These receptors came from a young man in good health and CMV-seronegative.

The genes are TRBV11-2 and TRBJ2-7; D is possibly TRBD2 (6 bases). The CDR3 has 14 amino acids. The V and J ends lost 2 bases and 6 bases respectively, with 14 bases between them. Germline V lookup: CDR1 SGHAT, CDR2 FQNNGV. The CDR3 nucleotides read TGTGCCAGCAGCTTAAGTCTAGCTAGCGCCGAGCAGTACTTC. It codes for CASSLSLASAEQYF. Looking up the rest from reference TRBV11-2 and TRBJ2-7 gives the full variable domain: EAGVAQSPRYKIIEKRQSVAFWCNPISGHATLYWYQQILGQGPKLLIQFQNNGVVDDSQLPKDRFSAERLKGVDSTLKIQPAKLEDSAVYLCASSLSLASAEQYFGPGTRLTVT.

This clone was counted only a few times. The V gene is TRBV6-6, the J gene TRBJ2-1; 10 bases are a match to TRBD1. The CDR3 contains 14 residues. Trimming took 5 bases from V and 8 from J; bases not matched to a gene: 6. Germline assignment: CDR1 MNHNY and CDR2 SVGAGI (reference sequence). The DNA for the CDR3 is TGTGCCAGCAGTGGTGGACAGGGGGGAGATGAGCAGTTCTTC. Its protein is CASSGGQGGDEQFF.

This chain links TRBV6-1 with TRBJ2-5; 9 bases map to TRBD1. The V and J ends lost 1 base and 11 bases, in that order; junction bases with no gene match: 8. The CDR3 is 14 residues long. The germline CDR1 and CDR2 sequences are MNHNS and SASEGT. CDR3: CASSEVQGAKEQYF. The CDR3 DNA reads TGTGCCAGCAGTGAAGTACAGGGGGCGAAAGAGCAGTACTTC.

The chain is built from TRBV7-2 and TRBJ2-5; D is ambiguous. The CDR3 sequence is 12 residues long. Per germline, CDR1 SGHTA and CDR2 FQGNSA. The V end lost 1 base, the J end lost 5 bases, and 5 bases lay between the germline ends. The CDR3 DNA reads TGTGCCAGCAGCTTAGTTCTCGAGACCCAGTACTTC. This translates into CASSLVLETQYF.

This clone occurred once. The V and J genes are TRBV5-1 and TRBJ2-3, with 8 bases matching TRBD2. J gave up 3 bases and V 0 bases, and 6 bases lay outside the gene matches. CDR1 and CDR2 (germline): SGHRS, YFSETQ. The CDR3 is 16 residues long. CDR3 nucleotides: TGCGCCAGCAGCTTGGCGGGAGGGACTTCGACAGATACGCAGTATTTT. Translating gives CASSLAGGTSTDTQYF. Looking up the rest from reference TRBV5-1 and TRBJ2-3 gives the full variable domain: KAGVTQTPRYLIKTRGQQVTLSCSPISGHRSVSWYQQTPGQGLQFLFEYFSETQRNKGNFPGRFSGRQFSNSRSEMNVSTLELGDSALYLCASSLAGGTSTDTQYFGPGTRLTVL.

The chain joins TRBV6-1 to TRBJ1-2, with D maybe TRBD1 (6 bases). CDR1 is MNHNS, CDR2 SASEGT, per germline. The CDR3 spans 15 residues. V lost 5 bases to trimming and J lost 4 bases, with 17 bases between them. The DNA of the CDR3 is TGTGCCAGCAGTAATCCAAGAGGGGGGGGCTATGGCTACACCTTC. This encodes CASSNPRGGGYGYTF.

V and J are TRBV7-8 and TRBJ2-2; D might be TRBD2 (6 bases). The CDR3 is made up of 13 amino acids. Germline V gene sequence: CDR1 SGHVS, CDR2 FQNEAQ. V gave up 7 bases and J gave up 8 bases, with 14 bases separating them. CDR3 region: CASTRGVAGELFF. CDR3 DNA sequence: TGTGCCAGCACCCGCGGGGTTGCGGGGGAGCTGTTTTTT.

This clone occurred once. The V and J genes are TRBV10-1 and TRBJ2-1; D might be TRBD1 (6 bases). V lost 5 bases and J 1 base, leaving 9 bases between the germline ends. There are 14 residues in the CDR3. The germline gives CDR1 WNHNN, CDR2 SYGVQD (reference sequence). For the CDR3, the DNA is TGCGCCAGCAGTCTACAGGGTTCCTACAATGAGCAGTTCTTC. It yields the protein CASSLQGSYNEQFF.

The chain joins TRBV5-6 to TRBJ2-5; TRBD1 is a possible D gene (5 bases). Germline V gene data show CDR1 as SGHDT and CDR2 as YYEEEE. The CDR3 has 14 residues. V lost 4 bases and J 5 bases, leaving 15 bases between the germline ends. CDR3 in DNA: TGTGCCAGCAGCCCGACAGTCCCCAGCGAGACCCAGTACTTC. Amino acid sequence: CASSPTVPSETQYF.

This clone has a handful of counts. A read error may account for a junction end that differs from germline. V usage is TRBV7-9 and J usage is TRBJ2-4; 10 bases are a match to TRBD1. The germline gives CDR1 SEHNR, CDR2 FQNEAQ (reference sequence). This CDR3 is 14 amino acids long. CDR3 DNA sequence: TGTGCCAGCAGCTCTCGGGACAGGGGTAACAGTCAGTACTTC. Its translation: CASSSRDRGNSQYF.

The V call is TRBV11-2, the J call TRBJ1-2, with TRBD1 as a possible D gene (6 bases). Trimming left V 2 bases short and J 5 bases short, with 9 bases between. Germline V gives CDR1 SGHAT, CDR2 FQNNGV. The CDR3 is 13 residues long. This chain's CDR3 is CASSLQDSYGYTF. The CDR3 region has the DNA TGTGCCAGCAGCTTACAGGACAGTTATGGCTACACCTTC. The complete variable domain, with remaining parts taken from reference TRBV11-2 and TRBJ1-2, reads EAGVAQSPRYKIIEKRQSVAFWCNPISGHATLYWYQQILGQGPKLLIQFQNNGVVDDSQLPKDRFSAERLKGVDSTLKIQPAKLEDSAVYLCASSLQDSYGYTFGSGTRLTVV.

This clone was picked up a small number of times. This chain links TRBV20-1 with TRBJ1-2; D may be TRBD1 (6 bases). Trimming removed 5 bases at V and 7 bases at J, with 11 bases between. Germline values: CDR1 DFQATT, CDR2 SNEGSKA (reference sequence). CDR3 length: 11 residues. CDR3: CSASGASGYTF. The CDR3 coding sequence is TGCAGTGCTTCAGGGGCGAGTGGCTACACCTTC.

This sequence joins TRBV21-1 and TRBJ2-7; the table assigns TRBD1, which was not confirmed against the DNA. TRBV21-1 corresponds to a pseudogene. The CDR3 loop spans 14 amino acids. CDR3 sequence reads: CASIPGQTPYEQYF. CDR3 DNA: TGTGCCAGCATCCCGGGACAGACTCCCTACGAGCAGTACTTC.

The chain employs TRBV6-1 and TRBJ2-2, with D possibly matching TRBD1 (6 bases). With 6 bases removed from V and 4 bases from J, the gap between germline ends came to 12 bases. Germline-derived CDR1 and CDR2 are MNHNS and SASEGT. The CDR3 contains 14 residues. The DNA of the CDR3 is TGTGCCAGCAGGCTAGACAGGACCACCGGGGAGCTGTTTTTT. Translating gives CASRLDRTTGELFF.

This chain joins TRBV6-1 and TRBJ1-3; D remains ambiguous. The germline V and J ends were trimmed by 3 bases and 4 bases, with 19 bases remaining between them. The germline gives CDR1 MNHNS, CDR2 SASEGT. CDR3 size: 17 residues. The CDR3 sequence: CASSENPGYPRGNTIYF. CDR3 sequence (DNA): TGTGCCAGCAGTGAGAACCCGGGGTACCCGCGAGGAAACACCATATATTTT.

The rearrangement uses TRBV6-1 and TRBJ2-5; the D is unclear. Germline CDR1 is MNHNS and CDR2 is SASEGT. V was trimmed by 6 bases and J by 4 bases, leaving 12 bases between them. This CDR3 contains 13 residues. The CDR3 loop reads CASRYAPGETQYF. CDR3 DNA sequence: TGTGCCAGCAGGTACGCCCCGGGAGAGACCCAGTACTTC.

The V gene is TRBV5-1, the J gene TRBJ2-7, with 9 positions matching TRBD1. CDR1 is SGHRS, CDR2 YFSETQ, per germline. Germline trimming cut 0 bases from V and 4 bases from J; bases unmatched to any gene: 5. There are 15 residues in the CDR3. CDR3 protein: CASSLEPGQGYEQYF. The CDR3 nucleotides are TGCGCCAGCAGCTTGGAGCCTGGACAGGGGTACGAGCAGTACTTC.

V usage is TRBV19 and J usage is TRBJ1-5; D ambiguous. This CDR3 is 13 amino acids long. The germline V gene has CDR1 LNHDA and CDR2 SQIVND (reference sequence). V lost 5 bases and J 2 bases, leaving 7 bases between the germline ends. CDR3 sequence reads: CASSVQGNQPQHF. The DNA of the CDR3 is TGTGCCAGTAGTGTTCAGGGCAATCAGCCCCAGCATTTT.

This clone came up once. The genes are TRBV5-1 and TRBJ1-5; possibly TRBD1 for D (6 bases). Deletions cut 4 bases from V and 5 bases from J, with 13 bases between. The CDR3 contains 14 residues. The germline V gene has CDR1 SGHRS and CDR2 YFSETQ. The CDR3 region is CASSVEQGDQPQHF. Here the CDR3 DNA reads TGCGCCAGCAGCGTTGAACAGGGTGATCAGCCCCAGCATTTT.

A few counts support this clone. This chain uses TRBV18 with TRBJ1-3; D possibly corresponds to TRBD1 (5 bases). The CDR3 length is 16 residues. V dropped 2 bases and J dropped 0 bases, with 11 bases sitting between them. CDR1 and CDR2 (germline): KGHSH, LQKENI. The CDR3 coding sequence is TGTGCCAGCTCACCAGCGGGGGGTCCCTCTGGAAACACCATATATTTT. Translated: CASSPAGGPSGNTIYF.

The chain couples TRBV11-2 to TRBJ2-2, with 7 bases matching TRBD2. J lost 4 bases, V lost 10 bases, and 15 bases had no gene match. There are 16 residues in the CDR3. Germline CDR1 and CDR2: SGHAT and FQNNGV. The CDR3: CATPREGGLATGELFF. The CDR3 coding sequence is TGTGCCACCCCGAGGGAGGGAGGGCTTGCCACCGGGGAGCTGTTTTTT.

The chain uses TRBV7-6 and TRBJ2-7; TRBD1 agrees at 7 bases. The CDR3 has 14 residues. V lost 4 bases, J lost 5 bases, and 8 bases stayed unmatched. Germline values: CDR1 SGHVS, CDR2 FNYEAQ. The CDR3 DNA reads as TGTGCCAGCAGCTCAAAGACAGGGATCAACGAGCAGTACTTC. Translation gives CASSSKTGINEQYF.

This clone was detected only a few times. The chain is built from TRBV11-2 and TRBJ2-2; D possibly corresponds to TRBD1 (7 bases). Trimming stripped 2 bases from V and 2 bases from J, with 12 bases between. Germline assignment: CDR1 SGHAT and CDR2 FQNNGV. The CDR3 runs to 16 residues. The CDR3 sequence: CASSLPGGLNTGELFF. The CDR3 bases are TGTGCCAGCAGCTTACCAGGGGGACTCAACACCGGGGAGCTGTTTTTT.

A few counts support this clone. The J gene is TRBJ2-5, the V gene TRBV5-1, with D perhaps TRBD1 (5 bases). Per the germline V gene, CDR1 is SGHRS and CDR2 is YFSETQ. The length of the CDR3 is 13 residues. The V gene lost 6 bases and the J gene lost 0 bases, with 9 bases spanning the gap. CDR3 sequence (DNA): TGCGCCAGCAAGCCGGACAACCAAGAGACCCAGTACTTC. Translated, it gives CASKPDNQETQYF. The full variable domain, with the rest looked up from reference TRBV5-1 and TRBJ2-5, is KAGVTQTPRYLIKTRGQQVTLSCSPISGHRSVSWYQQTPGQGLQFLFEYFSETQRNKGNFPGRFSGRQFSNSRSEMNVSTLELGDSALYLCASKPDNQETQYFGPGTRLLVL.

This clone came up a few times. The V and J genes are TRBV19 and TRBJ1-1; D call uncertain. CDR1 is LNHDA, CDR2 SQIVND, per germline (reference sequence). The CDR3 consists of 9 residues. Trimming removed 8 bases from V and 11 bases from J, with 9 bases in between. For the CDR3, the DNA is TGTGCCAGTTACATCCTGGCTTTCTTT. Amino acids: CASYILAFF.

This clone has just a few counts. The chain uses TRBV6-5 and TRBJ2-7; possible D gene TRBD2, 6 bases. CDR1 MNHEY and CDR2 SVGAGI come from the germline V gene. The CDR3 is made up of 15 amino acids. The ends were cut back, 5 bases at V and 0 bases at J, with 14 bases in the middle. CDR3 residues: CASSQPGDGSYEQYF. CDR3 nucleotide sequence: TGTGCCAGCAGTCAACCGGGGGACGGCTCCTACGAGCAGTACTTC.

This chain connects TRBV9 to TRBJ2-3; 10 bases match TRBD2. Trimming took 2 bases from V and 4 from J; bases not matched to a gene: 4. The CDR3 is 15 residues long. Germline V gene data show CDR1 as SGDLS and CDR2 as YYNGEE. The CDR3 DNA reads as TGTGCCAGCAGCGTGCTAGCGGGAGCTTCAGATACGCAGTATTTT. Protein: CASSVLAGASDTQYF. Complete variable domain (other parts from reference TRBV9 and TRBJ2-3): DSGVTQTPKHLITATGQRVTLRCSPRSGDLSVYWYQQSLDQGLQFLIQYYNGEERAKGNILERFSAQQFPDLHSELNLSSLELGDSALYFCASSVLAGASDTQYFGPGTRLTVL.